This T cell receptor beta chain was recovered during a study of CXCR3-negative and CXCR3-positive naive CD8 T cells. In the study overall: With about 1.5 +/- 0.3 million reads per library, the TRB reads numbered roughly 140 million in total. Overall study findings and caveats: A higher hydrophobicity marked the TRB CDR3s of CXCR3-positive naive cells versus CXCR3-negative naive cells.

All TRB cDNA libraries came from 5' RACE performed with UMI labels. TCRdb reanalyzed the 5' RACE reads and collapses them to one entry per CDR3 protein, without DNA. Its table records some 130,000 distinct CDR3 sequences. Turning to this clonotype: The antigen remains undetermined.

The CDR3 has 14 amino acids. What was sequenced was naive CXCR3+ CD8+ T cells from blood. Subset: CD45RO-CCR7+CD27+CD95- naive CD8+ T cells expressing CXCR3 (TNR3+). This TCR derives from a human donor in good health. Some clones in this sample may be carry-over from other donors' samples. This chain links TRBV12-3 or TRBV12-4 with TRBJ2-1; as DNA is missing, the TRBD1 call by TCRdb cannot be tested. The CDR3 here is CATSWGTDYNEQFF.